These 22 T cell receptor beta chains were all obtained from the same sample, sequenced in a study of blood T cell repertoires in COVID-19. Sequencing used immunoSEQ multiplex PCR; TCRdb keeps in-frame clones, though not all of them. The profile shows about 99,000 clones, about four fifths of them singletons. The sequenced material came from peripheral blood. The receptors here all came from a man between 70 and 80 years old with active or convalescent COVID-19.

V usage is TRBV24-1 and J usage is TRBJ2-1; weak D call: TRBD1 (6 bases). V was clipped by 3 bases and J by 6 bases, with 14 bases between them. The germline V gene has CDR1 KGHDR and CDR2 SFDVKD. This CDR3 contains 15 residues. CDR3 sequence reads: CATSDPRTAGNEQFF. In DNA form, the CDR3 reads TGTGCCACCAGTGATCCCCGGACAGCAGGCAATGAGCAGTTCTTC.

V usage is TRBV5-1 and J usage is TRBJ2-2, with D maybe TRBD1 (5 bases). Germline V CDR1 and CDR2: SGHRS, YFSETQ. Trimming removed 4 bases at V and 3 bases at J, with 10 bases between. The CDR3 totals 14 residues. CDR3 residues: CASSKGRDTGELFF. The CDR3 coding sequence is TGCGCCAGCAGCAAGGGGCGCGACACCGGGGAGCTGTTTTTT. The variable domain in full, completed from reference TRBV5-1 and TRBJ2-2, reads KAGVTQTPRYLIKTRGQQVTLSCSPISGHRSVSWYQQTPGQGLQFLFEYFSETQRNKGNFPGRFSGRQFSNSRSEMNVSTLELGDSALYLCASSKGRDTGELFFGEGSRLTVL.

V usage is TRBV5-6 and J usage is TRBJ1-2; no firm D call. This CDR3 is 13 amino acids long. CDR1 is SGHDT and CDR2 is YYEEEE in the germline V gene. V was trimmed by 0 bases and J by 2 bases, leaving 5 bases between them. In DNA form, the CDR3 reads TGTGCCAGCAGCTTGGAGCAAAACTATGGCTACACCTTC. Translation gives CASSLEQNYGYTF.

The chain links TRBV13 to TRBJ2-7; 12 bases are a match to TRBD2. Germline CDR1 is PRHDT and CDR2 is FYEKMQ (reference sequence). There are 15 residues in the CDR3. V was pared by 4 bases and J by 4 bases, with 5 bases of the junction left unmatched. The CDR3 nucleotides read TGTGCCAGCAGCTACAGGACTAGCGGGAATTACGAGCAGTACTTC. It yields the protein CASSYRTSGNYEQYF.

This chain joins TRBV5-6 and TRBJ1-1; TRBD1 might be the D (6 bases). The CDR3 extends over 13 amino acids. V was cut by 2 bases and J by 4 bases, with 9 bases left in between. Germline loops: CDR1 SGHDT, CDR2 YYEEEE. In DNA, the CDR3 is TGTGCCAGCAGCTTTCAACAGGGCACTGAAGCTTTCTTT. This translates into CASSFQQGTEAFF.

The chain is built from TRBV9 and TRBJ1-2; no definite D call. Germline V gives CDR1 SGDLS, CDR2 YYNGEE. CDR3 length: 15 residues. The germline V and J ends were trimmed by 0 bases and 0 bases, with 9 bases remaining between them. The CDR3 nucleotides are TGTGCCAGCAGCGTAGATCTCGGGGCTAACTATGGCTACACCTTC. Translating gives CASSVDLGANYGYTF.

The J gene is TRBJ1-4, the V gene TRBV30; D call uncertain. The V end lost 4 bases, the J end lost 4 bases, and 7 bases lay between the germline ends. The germline V gene encodes CDR1 GTSNPN and CDR2 SVGIG (reference sequence). CDR3 size: 12 residues. In nucleotides, the CDR3 is TGTGCCTGGACGCGCTATAATGAAAAACTGTTTTTT. Residues: CAWTRYNEKLFF.

The rearrangement joins TRBV11-3 to TRBJ2-1; D not resolved. Deletions cut 3 bases from V and 10 bases from J, with 16 bases between. Per germline, CDR1 SGHNT and CDR2 YENEEA. The length of the CDR3 is 14 residues. CDR3 DNA: TGTGCCAGCAGCTTGACCTATCAGGCAGGAGAGCAGTTCTTC. It encodes CASSLTYQAGEQFF.

This chain links TRBV2 with TRBJ1-1; a possible D gene is TRBD1 (6 bases). Trimming cost V 8 bases and J 5 bases, with 24 bases left between them. CDR1 is SNHLY and CDR2 is FYNNEI in the germline V gene. CDR3 length equals 16 residues. The CDR3 region is CASSRVQGVKGTEAFF. CDR3 coding DNA: TGTGCCAGCTCTCGAGTACAGGGAGTTAAGGGGACTGAAGCTTTCTTT.

The chain uses TRBV7-9 and TRBJ1-2; weak D call: TRBD1 (5 bases). V lost 5 bases, J lost 4 bases, and 14 bases lay in between. Germline CDR1 SEHNR, CDR2 FQNEAQ (reference sequence). The CDR3 contains 14 residues. The CDR3 coding sequence is TGTGCCAGCAGCCTGGAGACAGTTACCTATGGCTACACCTTC. It is translated as CASSLETVTYGYTF.

The CDR3 reads CAWSALTGLNEKLFF. The CDR3 bases are TGTGCCTGGAGTGCCCTGACAGGGTTAAATGAAAAACTGTTTTTT. The chain carries TRBV30 and TRBJ1-4; TRBD1 agrees at 7 bases. After removal of 1 base from V and 5 bases from J, the junction contained 7 bases not matched to a gene. The CDR3 runs 15 residues. Germline V CDR1 and CDR2: GTSNPN, SVGIG (reference sequence).

The chain combines TRBV7-2 with TRBJ2-7, with D uncertain. The V and J ends lost 4 bases and 6 bases respectively, with 10 bases between them. The CDR3 spans 12 residues. CDR1 and CDR2 from the germline V gene are SGHTA and FQGNSA. Written as DNA, the CDR3 is TGTGCCAGCAGCTGGCCAGGTGGCGAGCAGTACTTC. Its protein product is CASSWPGGEQYF.

This chain connects TRBV21-1 to TRBJ1-5; the table gives TRBD1 as D, unverified against the DNA. TRBV21-1 is reported as a pseudogene. The length of the CDR3 is 19 residues. The CDR3 DNA reads TGTGCCAGCAGCAAATTTCGGCTCCTTCGGACAGGTGGAAATCAGCCCCAGCATTTT. Its translation is CASSKFRLLRTGGNQPQHF.

The chain uses TRBV24-1 and TRBJ2-2; 9 bases map to TRBD1. Germline lookup yields CDR1 KGHDR and CDR2 SFDVKD. Trimming at V came to 5 bases and at J to 1 base, leaving 7 bases not matched to a gene. The CDR3 is 17 residues long. CDR3 region: CATSGRDRAQNTGELFF. Written as DNA, the CDR3 is TGTGCCACCAGTGGCCGGGACAGGGCCCAGAACACCGGGGAGCTGTTTTTT.

Comment on this clone: Other DNA sequences within the sample encode an identical CDR3. The J gene is TRBJ1-2, the V gene TRBV6-5, with 10 bases fitting TRBD1. This CDR3 contains 14 residues. Losses at the gene ends were 2 bases for V and 4 bases for J; bases not matched to a gene: 1. Germline lookup yields CDR1 MNHEY and CDR2 SVGAGI. The CDR3 loop is CASSYGTGVYGYTF. Written as DNA, the CDR3 is TGTGCCAGCAGTTACGGGACAGGGGTCTATGGCTACACCTTC.

The chain joins TRBV6-2 or TRBV6-3 to TRBJ1-1; 9 bases are a match to TRBD1. The CDR3 is made up of 15 amino acids. Germline V lookup: CDR1 MNHEY, CDR2 SVGEGT. The V gene end was trimmed by 4 bases and the J gene end by 7 bases; junction bases not matched to a gene: 10. CDR3 bases: TGTGCCAGCAGTTTGGACAGGGGAATTTATTATGAAGCTTTCTTT. Its protein product is CASSLDRGIYYEAFF.

The chain employs TRBV5-4 and TRBJ1-3, with 8 bases identical to TRBD1. The CDR3 length is 17 residues. The V segment lost 3 bases and the J segment 3 bases; nucleotides outside the gene matches: 11. CDR1 is SGHNT and CDR2 is YYREEE in the germline V gene (reference sequence). CDR3 nucleotide sequence: TGTGCCAGCAGCTCCCAGGGGGCCCAGGGCATTGGAAACACCATATATTTT. Amino acids: CASSSQGAQGIGNTIYF. The full variable domain, its missing parts supplied by reference TRBV5-4 and TRBJ1-3, is ETGVTQSPTHLIKTRGQQVTLRCSSQSGHNTVSWYQQALGQGPQFIFQYYREEENGRGNFPPRFSGLQFPNYSSELNVNALELDDSALYLCASSSQGAQGIGNTIYFGEGSWLTVV.

This clone was detected once. The V gene is TRBV6-6, the J gene TRBJ2-3; D gene uncertain. This CDR3 is 12 amino acids long. V was pared by 7 bases and J by 5 bases, with 10 bases between. Per the germline V gene, CDR1 is MNHNY and CDR2 is SVGAGI (reference sequence). In DNA form, the CDR3 reads TGTGCCAGCACAACCCGAGGAGATACGCAGTATTTT. Protein sequence: CASTTRGDTQYF.

The genes are TRBV6-6 and TRBJ2-3, with D possibly being TRBD2 (6 bases). Germline V CDR1 and CDR2: MNHNY, SVGAGI (reference sequence). The ends were cut back, 2 bases at V and 6 bases at J, with 18 bases in the middle. This CDR3 comprises 16 residues. CDR3 loop: CASSYEGSAGRDTQYF. CDR3 coding DNA: TGTGCCAGCAGTTACGAAGGGTCGGCAGGGAGGGATACGCAGTATTTT.

This clone was recorded a few times. V usage is TRBV27 and J usage is TRBJ1-5; maybe TRBD1 (5 bases). CDR1 and CDR2 (germline): MNHEY, SMNVEV (reference sequence). Between the trimmed V and J ends, which lost 3 bases and 4 bases, there was a span of 13 bases. CDR3 length: 15 residues. The CDR3 coding sequence is TGTGCCAGCAGTTTTACCGGGGGGTGGAATCAGCCCCAGCATTTT. Translated, it gives CASSFTGGWNQPQHF.

This rearrangement joins TRBV18 to TRBJ1-1, with D possibly being TRBD1 (6 bases). Germline loops: CDR1 KGHSH, CDR2 LQKENI. This CDR3 has 17 amino acids. V lost 6 bases and J lost 4, with 24 bases in between. The CDR3 region has the DNA TGTGCCAGCTCTCCAGTCGCTTCCGGGACACCCTCCACTGAAGCTTTCTTT. Its protein is CASSPVASGTPSTEAFF.

V gene TRBV3-1 (or the pseudogene TRBV3-2) combines with J gene TRBJ2-3, with 7 bases that match TRBD2. Germline assignment: CDR1 LGHDT and CDR2 YNNKEL (reference sequence). The CDR3 spans 13 residues. J was trimmed by 4 bases and V by 4 bases; bases with no gene match: 2. For the CDR3, the DNA is TGTGCCAGCAGCCTCCGGGGGGCAGATACGCAGTATTTT. It is translated as CASSLRGADTQYF.